The text below deals with one TCR beta chain. Assay used: immunoSEQ multiplex PCR; TCRdb lists only in-frame clones, some missing. Here the sample spans more than 150,000 clones, 80% to 85% being singletons. The data derive from a study of blood T cell repertoires in COVID-19. Trimming left V 4 bases short and J 5 bases short, with 14 bases between. The CDR3 has 14 amino acids. CDR1 is KGHSH and CDR2 is LQKENI in the germline V gene. Input material: PBMCs or T cells enriched from blood (not recorded which). The chain is built from TRBV18 and TRBJ1-1; D may be TRBD1 (5 bases). The source is a woman aged 60-75 years who had recovered from COVID-19. CDR3: CASSQRAGNTEAFF. CDR3 DNA sequence: TGTGCCAGCTCACAACGGGCAGGGAATACTGAAGCTTTCTTT.